The clone carrying this T cell receptor (beta chain) was seen many times. Its antigen is not identified. Whole-study findings and limits: Tumor Tregs overlapped most with tumor, then blood, naive CD4+ cells.

MiXCR, applied by TCRdb to the 5' RACE reads, yields one record per CDR3 protein. The sample lists 30,000 to 40,000 distinct CDR3 sequences, about 26% seen once, with 3.7% in the top ten. This CDR3 region has 14 residues. Germline V gene lookup returns CDR1 MNHEY and CDR2 SMNVEV (reference sequence). The V gene end was trimmed by 6 bases and the J gene end by 6 bases; junction bases not matched to a gene: 11. The receptor was derived from a female donor with breast cancer. This rearrangement joins TRBV27 to TRBJ2-7; 7 nucleotides line up with TRBD1. Sequencing was carried out using naive CD4+ T cells sorted from a lymph node. Subset in this sample: naive CD4+ T cells, CD4+CD45RA+CD25-. The CDR3 loop reads CASSPGTAGSEQYF. CDR3 DNA sequence: TGTGCCAGCAGCCCCGGGACAGCCGGTTCCGAGCAGTACTTC.